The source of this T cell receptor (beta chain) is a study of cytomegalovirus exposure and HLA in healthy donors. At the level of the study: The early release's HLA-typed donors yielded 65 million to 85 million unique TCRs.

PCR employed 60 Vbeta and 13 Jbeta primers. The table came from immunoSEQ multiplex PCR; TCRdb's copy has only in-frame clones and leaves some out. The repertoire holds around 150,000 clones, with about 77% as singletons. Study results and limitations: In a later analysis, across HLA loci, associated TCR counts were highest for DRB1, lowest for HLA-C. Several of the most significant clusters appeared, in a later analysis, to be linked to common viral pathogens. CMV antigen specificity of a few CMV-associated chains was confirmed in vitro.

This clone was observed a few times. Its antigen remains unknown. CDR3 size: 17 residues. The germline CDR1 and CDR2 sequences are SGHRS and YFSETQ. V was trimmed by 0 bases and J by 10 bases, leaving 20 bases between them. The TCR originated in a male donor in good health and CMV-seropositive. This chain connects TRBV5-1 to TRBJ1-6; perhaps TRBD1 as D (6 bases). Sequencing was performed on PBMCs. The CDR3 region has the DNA TGCGCCAGCAGCTTGGCTTTTAGTAGGGGGTCGGGGTCACCCCTCCACTTT. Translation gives CASSLAFSRGSGSPLHF.